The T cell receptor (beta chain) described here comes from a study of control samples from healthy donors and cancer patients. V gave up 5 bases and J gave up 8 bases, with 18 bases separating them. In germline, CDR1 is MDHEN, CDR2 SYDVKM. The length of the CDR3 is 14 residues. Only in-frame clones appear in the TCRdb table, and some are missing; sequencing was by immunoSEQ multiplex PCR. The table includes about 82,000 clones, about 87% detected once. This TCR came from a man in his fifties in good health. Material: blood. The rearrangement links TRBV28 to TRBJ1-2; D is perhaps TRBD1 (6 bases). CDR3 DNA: TGTGCCAGCAGTCCGGGGGCCTACATAGGCGGCTACACCTTC. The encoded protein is CASSPGAYIGGYTF.